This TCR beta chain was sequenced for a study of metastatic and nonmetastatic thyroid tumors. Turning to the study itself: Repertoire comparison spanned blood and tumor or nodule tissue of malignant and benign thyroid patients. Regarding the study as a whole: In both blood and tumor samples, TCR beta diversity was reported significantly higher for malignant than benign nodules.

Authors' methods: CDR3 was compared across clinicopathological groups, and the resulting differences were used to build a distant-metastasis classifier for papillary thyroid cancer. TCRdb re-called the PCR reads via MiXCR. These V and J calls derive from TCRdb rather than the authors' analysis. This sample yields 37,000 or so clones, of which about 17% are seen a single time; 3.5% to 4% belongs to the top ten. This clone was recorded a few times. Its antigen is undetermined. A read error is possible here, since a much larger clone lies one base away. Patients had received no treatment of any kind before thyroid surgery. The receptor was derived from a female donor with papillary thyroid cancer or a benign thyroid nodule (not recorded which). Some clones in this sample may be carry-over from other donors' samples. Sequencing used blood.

CDR3: CASRRELAGVAKYF. The CDR3 DNA reads as TGTGCCAGCAGGCGCGAACTAGCGGGAGTGGCGAAGTATTTT. V usage is TRBV28 and J usage is TRBJ2-3; 11 nucleotides agree with TRBD2. This CDR3 contains 14 residues. Germline trimming cut 6 bases from V and 13 bases from J; bases unmatched to any gene: 12. CDR1 and CDR2 from the germline V gene are MDHEN and SYDVKM.